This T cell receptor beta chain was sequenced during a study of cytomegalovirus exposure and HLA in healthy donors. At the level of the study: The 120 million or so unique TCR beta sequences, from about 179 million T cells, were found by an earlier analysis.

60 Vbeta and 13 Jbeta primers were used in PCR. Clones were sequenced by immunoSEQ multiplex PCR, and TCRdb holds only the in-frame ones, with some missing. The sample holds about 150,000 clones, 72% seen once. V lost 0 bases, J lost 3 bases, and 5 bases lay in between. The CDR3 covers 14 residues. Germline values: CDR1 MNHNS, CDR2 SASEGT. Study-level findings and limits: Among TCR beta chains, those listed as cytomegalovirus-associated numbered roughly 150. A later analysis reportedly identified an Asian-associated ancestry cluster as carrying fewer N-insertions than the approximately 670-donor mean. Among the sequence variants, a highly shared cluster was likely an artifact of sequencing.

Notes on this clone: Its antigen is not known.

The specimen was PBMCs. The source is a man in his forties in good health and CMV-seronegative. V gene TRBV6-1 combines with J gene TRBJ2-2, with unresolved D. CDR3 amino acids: CASSEALYTGELFF. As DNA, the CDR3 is TGTGCCAGCAGTGAAGCCCTCTACACCGGGGAGCTGTTTTTT.